This T cell receptor beta chain is from a study of T-cell reconstitution after alpha-beta-depleted transplantation in children. Study results and caveats: Where some patients showed high TCRbeta diversity at day 60, it came from recipient T cells and thymic progenitors that had survived. There were reportedly several hundred expanded graft clones from which alpha-beta T cells came about two months after transplant. By one year post-transplant, T-cell counts and diversity largely arose from T cells that were newly produced.

Library preparation (for TCRbeta) was performed with unique molecular identifiers. MiXCR, applied by TCRdb to the PCR reads, yields one record per CDR3 protein. The table records 17,000 or so distinct CDR3 sequences, under 15% of them present only once. This CDR3 is built from 14 residues. The V gene lost 3 bases and the J gene lost 2 bases, with 9 bases spanning the gap. This clonotype was counted a single time. The target antigen is unknown. A much larger clone differs by one base, so this may be a read error. The chain couples TRBV12-3 or TRBV12-4 to TRBJ2-3; possible D gene TRBD2, 5 bases. This sequence originates from a boy in the first two years of life who had a stem cell transplant for Wiskott-Aldrich syndrome, so the T cells may come from the graft donor. The source material was PBMCs, mostly from graft donor cells, sampled 180 days after TCRalphabeta/CD19-depleted stem cell transplant. The CDR3 nucleotides are TGTGCCAGCAGTTTCGCGAGGGCCACAGATACGCAGTATTTT. Translating gives CASSFARATDTQYF.